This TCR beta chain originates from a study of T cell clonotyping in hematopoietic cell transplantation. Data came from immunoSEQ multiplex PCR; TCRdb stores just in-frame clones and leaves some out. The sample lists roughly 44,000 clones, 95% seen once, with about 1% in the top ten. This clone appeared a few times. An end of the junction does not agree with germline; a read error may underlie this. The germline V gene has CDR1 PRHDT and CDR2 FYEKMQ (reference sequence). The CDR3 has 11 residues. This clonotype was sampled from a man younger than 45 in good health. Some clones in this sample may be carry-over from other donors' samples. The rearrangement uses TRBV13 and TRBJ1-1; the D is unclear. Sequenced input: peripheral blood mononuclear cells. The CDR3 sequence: CASSSYTEAFF. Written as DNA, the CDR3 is TGTGCCAGCAGCTCCTACACAGAAGCTTTCTTT.